The sequence of this T cell receptor (beta chain) was determined in a study of cytomegalovirus exposure and HLA in healthy donors. This clone was seen a handful of times. Its target is not known. This CDR3 is 12 amino acids long. The V end lost 6 bases, the J end lost 1 base, and 7 bases lay between the germline ends. Germline CDR1 and CDR2: SNHLY and FYNNEI. Findings and caveats of the study: In a later analysis, V- and J-gene trimming of beta chains associated with a DCLRE1C missense variant, replicated independently. The study flagged around 150 TCR beta chains as cytomegalovirus-associated.

Use of 60 Vbeta and 13 Jbeta primers characterized the PCR. TCRdb's table, derived via immunoSEQ multiplex PCR, lists solely in-frame clones and lacks some. The sample lists around 90,000 clones, about two thirds occurring once. Sample: PBMCs. This sequence joins TRBV2 and TRBJ2-7, with D possibly being TRBD2 (5 bases). The clonotype was recovered from a woman aged 30 to 39 in good health and CMV-seropositive. As DNA, the CDR3 is TGTGCCAGCAGGAGGGAATCCTACGAGCAGTACTTC. It is translated as CASRRESYEQYF.